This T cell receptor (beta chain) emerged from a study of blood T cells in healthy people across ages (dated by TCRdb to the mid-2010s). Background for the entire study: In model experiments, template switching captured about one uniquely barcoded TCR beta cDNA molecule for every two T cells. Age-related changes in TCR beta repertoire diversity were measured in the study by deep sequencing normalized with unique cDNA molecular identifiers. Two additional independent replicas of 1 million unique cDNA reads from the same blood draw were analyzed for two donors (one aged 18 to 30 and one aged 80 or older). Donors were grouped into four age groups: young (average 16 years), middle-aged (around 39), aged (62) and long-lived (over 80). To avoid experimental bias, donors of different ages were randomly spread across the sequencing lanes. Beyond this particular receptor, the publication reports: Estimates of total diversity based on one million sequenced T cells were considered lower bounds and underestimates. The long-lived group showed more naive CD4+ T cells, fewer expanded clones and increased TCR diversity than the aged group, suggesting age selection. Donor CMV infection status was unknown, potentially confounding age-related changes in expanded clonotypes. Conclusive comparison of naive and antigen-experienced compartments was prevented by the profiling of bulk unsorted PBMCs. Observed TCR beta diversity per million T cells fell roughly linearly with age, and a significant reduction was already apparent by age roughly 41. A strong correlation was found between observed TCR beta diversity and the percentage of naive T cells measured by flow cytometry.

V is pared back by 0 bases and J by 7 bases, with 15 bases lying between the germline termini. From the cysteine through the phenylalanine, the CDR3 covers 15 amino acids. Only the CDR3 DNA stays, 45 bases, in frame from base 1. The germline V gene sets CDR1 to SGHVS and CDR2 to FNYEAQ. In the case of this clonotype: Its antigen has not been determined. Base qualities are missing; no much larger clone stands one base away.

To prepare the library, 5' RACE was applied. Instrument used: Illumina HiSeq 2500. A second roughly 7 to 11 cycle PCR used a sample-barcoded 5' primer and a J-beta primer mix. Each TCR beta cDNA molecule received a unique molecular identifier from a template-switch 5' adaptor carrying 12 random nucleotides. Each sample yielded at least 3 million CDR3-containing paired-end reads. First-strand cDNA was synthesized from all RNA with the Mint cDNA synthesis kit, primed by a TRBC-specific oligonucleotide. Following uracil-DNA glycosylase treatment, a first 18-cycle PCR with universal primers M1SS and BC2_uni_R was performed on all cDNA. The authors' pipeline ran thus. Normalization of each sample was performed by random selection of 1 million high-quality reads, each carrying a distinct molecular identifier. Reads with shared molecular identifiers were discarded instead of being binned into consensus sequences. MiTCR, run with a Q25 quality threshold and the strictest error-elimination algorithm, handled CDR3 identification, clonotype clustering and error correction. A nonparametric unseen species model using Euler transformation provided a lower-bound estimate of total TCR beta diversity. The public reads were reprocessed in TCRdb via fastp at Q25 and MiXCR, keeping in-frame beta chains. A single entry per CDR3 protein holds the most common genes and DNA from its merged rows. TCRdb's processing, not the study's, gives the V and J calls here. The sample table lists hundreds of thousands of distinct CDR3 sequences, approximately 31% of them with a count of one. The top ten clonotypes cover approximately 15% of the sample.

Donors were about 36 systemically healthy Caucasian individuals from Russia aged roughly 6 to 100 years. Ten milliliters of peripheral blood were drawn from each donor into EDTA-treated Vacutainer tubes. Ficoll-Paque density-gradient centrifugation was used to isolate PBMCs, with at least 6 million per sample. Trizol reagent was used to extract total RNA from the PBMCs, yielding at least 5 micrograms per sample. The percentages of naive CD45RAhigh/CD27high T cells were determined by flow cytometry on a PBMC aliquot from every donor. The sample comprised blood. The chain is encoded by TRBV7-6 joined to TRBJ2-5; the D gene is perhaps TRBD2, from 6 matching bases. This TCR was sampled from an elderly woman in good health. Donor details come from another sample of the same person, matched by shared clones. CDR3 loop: CASSLAAGRGGTQYF. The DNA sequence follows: TGTGCCAGCAGCTTAGCGGCGGGTAGGGGAGGGACCCAGTACTTC.